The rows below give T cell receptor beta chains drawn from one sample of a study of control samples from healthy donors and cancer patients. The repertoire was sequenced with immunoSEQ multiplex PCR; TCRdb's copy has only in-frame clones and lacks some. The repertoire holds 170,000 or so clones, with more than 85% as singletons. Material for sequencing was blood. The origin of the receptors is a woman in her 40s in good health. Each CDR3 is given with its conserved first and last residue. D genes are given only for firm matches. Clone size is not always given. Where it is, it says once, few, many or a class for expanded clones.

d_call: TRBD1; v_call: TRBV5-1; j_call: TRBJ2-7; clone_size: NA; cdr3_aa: CASSLVGQTEQYF; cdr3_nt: TGCGCCAGCAGCTTGGTGGGACAGACCGAGCAGTACTTC
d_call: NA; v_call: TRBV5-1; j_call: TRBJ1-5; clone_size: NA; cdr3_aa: CASSGPQHF; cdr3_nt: TGCGCCAGCAGCGGGCCCCAGCATTTT
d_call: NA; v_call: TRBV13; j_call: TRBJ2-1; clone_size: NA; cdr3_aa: CASSWQGSSYNEQFF; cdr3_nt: TGTGCCAGCAGTTGGCAGGGGAGCTCCTACAATGAGCAGTTCTTC
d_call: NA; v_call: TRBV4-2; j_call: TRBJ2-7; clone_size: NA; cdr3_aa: CASSQEVGAHEQYF; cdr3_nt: TGTGCCAGCAGCCAAGAGGTGGGGGCCCACGAGCAGTACTTC
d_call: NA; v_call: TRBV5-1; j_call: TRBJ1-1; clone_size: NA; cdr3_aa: CASSLGQGSVNTEAFF; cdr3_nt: TGCGCCAGCAGCTTGGGGCAGGGGTCGGTTAACACTGAAGCTTTCTTT
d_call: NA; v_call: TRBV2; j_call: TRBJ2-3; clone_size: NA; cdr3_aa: CASTQQGDTQYF; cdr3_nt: TGTGCCAGCACCCAACAGGGAGATACGCAGTATTTT
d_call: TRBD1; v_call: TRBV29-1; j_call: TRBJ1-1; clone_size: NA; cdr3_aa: CSGRDRVTEAFF; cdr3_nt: TGCAGCGGAAGAGACAGGGTCACTGAAGCTTTCTTT
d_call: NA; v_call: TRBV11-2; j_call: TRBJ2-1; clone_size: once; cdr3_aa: CASSLDLGSSEQFF; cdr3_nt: TGTGCCAGCAGCTTAGATCTCGGCAGCTCGGAGCAGTTCTTC
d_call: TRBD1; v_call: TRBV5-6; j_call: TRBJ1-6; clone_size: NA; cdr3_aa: CASSPTGARTPLHF; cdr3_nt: TGTGCCAGCAGCCCCACAGGGGCAAGGACACCCCTCCACTTT
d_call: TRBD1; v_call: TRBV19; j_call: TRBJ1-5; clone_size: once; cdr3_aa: CASNTGGSAQPQHF; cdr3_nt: TGTGCCAGTAATACAGGGGGTTCGGCTCAGCCCCAGCATTTT
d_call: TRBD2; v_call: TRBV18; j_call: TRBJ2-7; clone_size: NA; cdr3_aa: CASSALLAGVSDEQYF; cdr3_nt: TGTGCCAGCTCAGCCCTACTAGCGGGAGTTTCTGACGAGCAGTACTTC
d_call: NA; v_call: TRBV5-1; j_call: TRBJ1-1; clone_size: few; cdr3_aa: CASSLGQGITEAFF; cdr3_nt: TGCGCCAGCAGCTTGGGGCAGGGAATCACTGAAGCTTTCTTT
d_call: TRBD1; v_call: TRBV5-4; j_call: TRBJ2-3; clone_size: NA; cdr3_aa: CASSHPNRDSDTQYF; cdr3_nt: TGTGCCAGCAGCCACCCAAACCGGGACAGTGATACGCAGTATTTT
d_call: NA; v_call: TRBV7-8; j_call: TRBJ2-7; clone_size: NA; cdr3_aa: CASSLEWDQAYEQYF; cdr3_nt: TGTGCCAGCAGCTTAGAATGGGATCAAGCCTACGAGCAGTACTTC
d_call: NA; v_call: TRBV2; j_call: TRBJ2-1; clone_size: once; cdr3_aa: CASLPSQADEQFF; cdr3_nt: TGTGCCAGCTTACCGTCTCAGGCCGATGAGCAGTTCTTC
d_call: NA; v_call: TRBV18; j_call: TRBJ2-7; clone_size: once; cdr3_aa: CASSPPVKLHEQYF; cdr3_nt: TGTGCCAGCTCACCACCGGTTAAACTCCACGAGCAGTACTTC
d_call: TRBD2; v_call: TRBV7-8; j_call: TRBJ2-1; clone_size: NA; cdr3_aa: CASRVAGGRYNEQFF; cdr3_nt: TGTGCCAGCAGAGTAGCGGGGGGGCGCTACAATGAGCAGTTCTTC
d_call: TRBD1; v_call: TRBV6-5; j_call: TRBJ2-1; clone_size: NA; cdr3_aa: CASRGTDTYNEQFF; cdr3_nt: TGTGCCAGCAGGGGGACAGATACGTACAATGAGCAGTTCTTC
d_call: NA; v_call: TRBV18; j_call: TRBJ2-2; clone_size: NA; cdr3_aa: CASSSQELNTGELFF; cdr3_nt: TGTGCCAGCTCGTCCCAGGAGCTGAACACCGGGGAGCTGTTTTTT
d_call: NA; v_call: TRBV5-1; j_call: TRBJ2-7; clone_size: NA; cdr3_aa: CASGRDTKYEQYF; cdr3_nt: TGCGCCAGCGGAAGGGACACTAAGTACGAGCAGTACTTC
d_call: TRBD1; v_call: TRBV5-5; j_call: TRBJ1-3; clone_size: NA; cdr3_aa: CASSLGRGPSGNTIYF; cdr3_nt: TGTGCCAGCAGCTTGGGGAGGGGGCCCTCTGGAAACACCATATATTTT
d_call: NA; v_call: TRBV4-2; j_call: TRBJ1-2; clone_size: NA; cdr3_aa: CASSLGTGANYGYTF; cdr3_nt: TGTGCCAGCAGCCTGGGGACGGGAGCTAACTATGGCTACACCTTC
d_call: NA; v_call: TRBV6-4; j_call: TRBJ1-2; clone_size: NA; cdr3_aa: CASSDSHSSYGYTF; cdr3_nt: TGTGCCAGCAGTGACTCGCACAGTTCCTATGGCTACACCTTC
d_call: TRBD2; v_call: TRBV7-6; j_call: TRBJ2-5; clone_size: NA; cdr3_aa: CASSFAGTSGGMETQYF; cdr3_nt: TGTGCCAGCAGCTTCGCCGGGACTAGCGGGGGGATGGAGACCCAGTACTTC
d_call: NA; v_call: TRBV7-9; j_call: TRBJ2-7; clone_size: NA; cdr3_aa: CASSPGPIRLEQYF; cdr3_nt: TGTGCCAGCAGCCCGGGCCCAATCCGGCTCGAGCAGTACTTC
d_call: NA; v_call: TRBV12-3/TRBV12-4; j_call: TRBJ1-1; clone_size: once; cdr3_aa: CASSLGWVEAFF; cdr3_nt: TGTGCCAGCAGTTTAGGCTGGGTGGAAGCTTTCTTT
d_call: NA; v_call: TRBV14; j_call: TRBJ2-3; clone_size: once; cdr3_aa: CASSQDWQGMENTDTQYF; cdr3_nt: TGTGCCAGCAGCCAAGATTGGCAGGGTATGGAGAACACAGATACGCAGTATTTT
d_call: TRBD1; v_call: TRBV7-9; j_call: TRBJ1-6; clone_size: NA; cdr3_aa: CASSLWTGAYNSPLHF; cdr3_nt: TGTGCCAGCAGCCTATGGACAGGGGCCTATAATTCACCCCTCCACTTT
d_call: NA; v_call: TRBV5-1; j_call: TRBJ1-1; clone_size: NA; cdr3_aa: CASSLTETNTEAFF; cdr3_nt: TGCGCCAGCAGCTTAACAGAAACAAACACTGAAGCTTTCTTT
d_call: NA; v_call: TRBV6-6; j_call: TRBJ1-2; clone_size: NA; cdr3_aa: CASSQGLGGYGYTF; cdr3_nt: TGTGCCAGCAGTCAAGGACTGGGAGGCTATGGCTACACCTTC
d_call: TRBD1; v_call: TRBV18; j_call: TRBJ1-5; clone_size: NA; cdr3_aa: CASSTGDGNQPQHF; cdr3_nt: TGTGCCAGTTCGACAGGGGACGGCAATCAGCCCCAGCATTTT
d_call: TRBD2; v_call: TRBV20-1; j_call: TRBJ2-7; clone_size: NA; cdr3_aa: CSASPGTSYEQYF; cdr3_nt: TGCAGTGCTAGTCCCGGGACTAGCTACGAGCAGTACTTC
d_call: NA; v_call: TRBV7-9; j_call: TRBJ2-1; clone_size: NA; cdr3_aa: CASSYLGREQFF; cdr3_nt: TGTGCCAGCAGCTACCTGGGGCGTGAGCAGTTCTTC
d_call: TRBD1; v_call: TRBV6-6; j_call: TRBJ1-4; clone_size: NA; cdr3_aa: CASRFRGPTNEKLFF; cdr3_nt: TGTGCCAGCAGATTCAGGGGGCCAACTAATGAAAAACTGTTTTTT
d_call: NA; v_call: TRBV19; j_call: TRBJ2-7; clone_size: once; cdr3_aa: CASSERQVPYEQYF; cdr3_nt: TGTGCCAGTAGTGAGCGACAGGTGCCCTACGAGCAGTACTTC
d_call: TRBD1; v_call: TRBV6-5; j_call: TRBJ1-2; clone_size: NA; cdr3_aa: CASSYSDRVWDGYTF; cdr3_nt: TGTGCCAGCAGTTACTCTGACAGGGTTTGGGATGGCTACACCTTC
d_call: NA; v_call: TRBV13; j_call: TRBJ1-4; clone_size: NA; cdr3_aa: CASSPRRRDTNEKLFF; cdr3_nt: TGTGCCAGCAGCCCACGTCGTCGGGACACAAATGAAAAACTGTTTTTT
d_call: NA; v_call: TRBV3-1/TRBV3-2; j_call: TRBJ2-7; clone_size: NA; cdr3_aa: CASSRGAGPYEQYF; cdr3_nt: TGTGCCAGCAGCCGTGGGGCAGGGCCCTACGAGCAGTACTTC
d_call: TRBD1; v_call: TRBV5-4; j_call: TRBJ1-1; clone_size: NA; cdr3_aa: CASSDRVYNTEAFF; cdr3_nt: TGTGCCAGCAGCGACAGGGTGTACAACACTGAAGCTTTCTTT
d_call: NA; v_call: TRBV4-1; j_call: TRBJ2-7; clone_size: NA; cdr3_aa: CASSQVSKSYEQYF; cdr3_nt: TGCGCCAGCAGCCAAGTTTCAAAGTCCTACGAGCAGTACTTC
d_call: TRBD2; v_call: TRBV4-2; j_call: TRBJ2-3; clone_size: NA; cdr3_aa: CASSQARGGTDTQYF; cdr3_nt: TGTGCCAGCAGCCAAGCACGGGGGGGCACAGATACGCAGTATTTT
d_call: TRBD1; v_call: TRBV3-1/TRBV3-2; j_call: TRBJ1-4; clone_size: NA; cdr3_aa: CASSGTASTNEKLFF; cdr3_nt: TGTGCCAGCAGCGGGACAGCGTCAACTAATGAAAAACTGTTTTTT
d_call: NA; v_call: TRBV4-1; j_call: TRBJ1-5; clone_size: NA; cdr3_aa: CASSQVWDTRNQPQHF; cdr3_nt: TGCGCCAGCAGCCAAGTCTGGGACACCCGCAATCAGCCCCAGCATTTT
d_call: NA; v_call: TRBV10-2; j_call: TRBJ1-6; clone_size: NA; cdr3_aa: CASSPLGRVESPLHF; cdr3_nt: TGCGCCAGCTCCCCCCTTGGCAGGGTCGAATCACCCCTCCACTTT
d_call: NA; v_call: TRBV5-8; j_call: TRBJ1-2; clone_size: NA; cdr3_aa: CASSLVVSSSNYGYTF; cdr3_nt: TGTGCCAGCAGCTTGGTTGTCAGCAGCTCTAACTATGGCTACACCTTC
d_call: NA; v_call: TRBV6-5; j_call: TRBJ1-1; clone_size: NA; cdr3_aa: CASRDVAEAFF; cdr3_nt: TGTGCCAGCAGGGACGTAGCTGAAGCTTTCTTT
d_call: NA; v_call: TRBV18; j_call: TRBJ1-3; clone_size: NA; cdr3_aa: CASSPQGAGNTIYF; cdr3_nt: TGTGCCAGCTCACCACAGGGGGCTGGAAACACCATATATTTT
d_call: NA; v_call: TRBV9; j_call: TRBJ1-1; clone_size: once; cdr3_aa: CASSGGRTYTEAFF; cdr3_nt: TGTGCCAGCAGTGGAGGACGGACCTACACTGAAGCTTTCTTT
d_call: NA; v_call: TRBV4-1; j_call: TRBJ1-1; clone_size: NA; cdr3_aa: CASSQAGTPEAFF; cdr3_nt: TGCGCCAGCAGCCAAGCCGGGACCCCCGAAGCTTTCTTT
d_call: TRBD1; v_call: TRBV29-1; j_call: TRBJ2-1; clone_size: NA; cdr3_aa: CSVEGGGQGLDSYNEQFF; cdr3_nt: TGCAGCGTTGAAGGCGGGGGACAGGGATTGGACTCCTACAATGAGCAGTTCTTC
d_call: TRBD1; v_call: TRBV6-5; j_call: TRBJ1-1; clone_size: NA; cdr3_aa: CASTESGDRESEAFF; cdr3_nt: TGTGCCAGCACCGAAAGTGGGGACAGGGAGTCCGAAGCTTTCTTT
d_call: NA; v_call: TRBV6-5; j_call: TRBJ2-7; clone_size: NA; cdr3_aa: CASSFLRDPTYEQYF; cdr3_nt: TGTGCCAGCAGTTTTCTCAGGGACCCTACCTACGAGCAGTACTTC
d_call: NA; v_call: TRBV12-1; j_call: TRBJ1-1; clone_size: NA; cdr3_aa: CASSKKTFDEAFF; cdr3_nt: TGTGCCAGCAGCAAAAAAACGTTCGATGAAGCTTTCTTT
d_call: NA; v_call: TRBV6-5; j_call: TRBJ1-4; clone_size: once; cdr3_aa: CASSPLGNANEKLFF; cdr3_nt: TGTGCCAGCAGTCCCCTGGGCAATGCTAATGAAAAACTGTTTTTT